This T cell receptor beta chain was recovered during a study of identical twins listed by TCRdb under 2016. In terms of the full investigation: To test whether fetal clonotypes persist, the study used deep sequencing on TCR alpha and beta repertoires from monozygotic twins, unrelated adults of various ages, and cord blood. To rule out contamination, replicate twin experiments were performed at different times with different library preparation protocols.

The CDR3 numbers 15 residues from cysteine through phenylalanine. Kept here is only the CDR3 DNA, which spans 45 bases and is read in frame from base 1. The germline V gene (reference sequence) specifies LGHDT as CDR1 and YNNKEL as CDR2. The junction carries 12 bases between V and J, which are trimmed by 2 bases and 2 bases respectively. Results and caveats for the whole study, not just this receptor: In beta out-of-frame sequences, excess twin sharing was weaker, because having fewer shared sequences lowered the signal-to-noise ratio. Compared with coincidental sharing between unrelated individuals, an excess of low generation-probability sequences was observed among out-of-frame TCR alpha sequences shared between twins. Abundant cord blood beta clonotypes carried fewer insertions; young adult naive repertoires showed a weaker similar trend, while memory repertoires showed none. Zero-insertion analyses could be partly confounded by invariant T cells such as MAIT and iNKT, though diverse VJ usage argued against such confounding for most clonotypes. Because the same donors could not be followed over many years, the conclusions relied on cross-sectional statistical analysis. In monozygotic twins, out-of-frame TCR alpha sharing was systematically underestimated by recombination models, although the models agreed with sharing between unrelated individuals.

Every donor was a healthy Caucasian. Three pairs of female monozygotic twins, all aged roughly 18 to 30 years, made up the twin cohort. CD4+ and CD8+ T cell populations were isolated with positive isolation kits from Invitrogen. Library preparation employed 5' RACE. TCRdb records Illumina HiSeq 2000 as the sequencer. A universal primer binding site was added through template switching, and the final cDNA carried a unique molecular identifier so that TCR cDNA molecules could be counted accurately. Specific primers in the conserved constant-segment region were used to synthesize first-strand cDNA for TCR alpha and beta chains. To control for contamination, each cDNA library was double barcoded with a SMART-Mk sample barcode plus Illumina barcodes. TruSeq adapter sequences, together with Illumina sample barcodes, were added in two successive PCR steps. The TCR alpha and beta cDNA libraries were sequenced on the Illumina HiSeq platform using custom primers. The authors' analysis ran thus. Raw reads were processed with MiGEC to extract unique molecular identifiers, and MiXCR was used to determine CDR3 positions. Recombination models were inferred per individual with the repgenHMM and IGoR tools using an EM algorithm. Shared clonotypes were analyzed with the tcR package in R, and sharing was normalized by the product of cloneset sizes. Out-of-frame nonproductive sequences were analyzed to study raw recombination free of thymic and clonal selection effects. Clones were called with MiXCR by TCRdb after fastp trimmed the public reads at Q25, and only in-frame beta chains were retained. Each entry is one CDR3 protein sequence, shown with its most common DNA and genes. The V and J calls and clone size come from TCRdb's table, not from the authors' own analysis. This sample is represented by 250,000 or so distinct CDR3 sequences; 7% to 8.5% of them were singletons. The ten largest clones represent 5.4% of the sample.

This clonotype has ten or more counts. The target of this receptor is not known. The input lacks base qualities; no much larger clone sits a single base away. In addition, the sample was reused for a study of yellow fever vaccine responses in identical twins. As the second publication notes: According to the authors, the vaccine-induced T cell response in identical twins seemed to be partly convergent and partly specific to each individual. Focusing on identical twins, the study followed the T cell clones that responded to the vaccine, and did so with precision.

This sequence uses TRBV3-1 and TRBJ2-5, with the D gene not confidently named. The sample consisted of CD8+ T cells sorted from blood. The sequence derives from a woman aged 18-29 years in good health. The sequenced DNA is TGTGCCAGCAGCCAAAGGGTCCAACCACAAGAGACCCAGTACTTC. This codes for CASSQRVQPQETQYF.